Listed below are T cell receptor beta chains from one sample, sequenced in a study of cytomegalovirus exposure and HLA in healthy donors. The data were produced by immunoSEQ multiplex PCR, yet TCRdb's version contains in-frame clones alone and is incomplete. The top ten hold roughly 2% of the sample, which has some 190,000 clones, 77% seen once. The sequencing sample was made of PBMCs. These receptor sequences come from a woman aged 30 to 39 in good health and CMV-seropositive. CDR3s include the opening cysteine and the closing phenylalanine or tryptophan. D genes are given only for firm matches. Only part of the rows carry a size: once, few, many, or a class if the clone is expanded.

clone_size,d_call,j_call,v_call,cdr3_nt,cdr3_aa
NA,NA,TRBJ1-1,TRBV9,TGTGCCAGCAGCGTATCCGCAGGGAAAACTGAAGCTTTCTTT,CASSVSAGKTEAFF
NA,NA,TRBJ2-1,TRBV30,TGTGCCTGCCAATGGGCTGGTATTGACAATGAGCAGTTCTTC,CACQWAGIDNEQFF
NA,TRBD2,TRBJ2-7,TRBV4-2,TGTGCCAGCAGCCACTCCGGGACTAGTTGGGAGCAGTACTTC,CASSHSGTSWEQYF
NA,TRBD1,TRBJ2-1,TRBV7-2,TGTGCCAGCAGCTCTACAGGGGGGACCTACAATGAGCAGTTCTTC,CASSSTGGTYNEQFF
NA,NA,TRBJ1-6,TRBV7-9,TGTGCCAGCAGCAGGACAAATGATAATTCACCCCTCCACTTT,CASSRTNDNSPLHF
few,TRBD2,TRBJ2-5,TRBV18,TGTGCCAGCTCACCCGGGACTAGCGGGGAAGAGACCCAGTACTTC,CASSPGTSGEETQYF
NA,TRBD1,TRBJ1-5,TRBV19,TGTGCCAGTAGTATCAGCCAGGGGGGATCATCCCTTTTT,CASSISQGGSSLF
NA,NA,TRBJ1-1,TRBV18,TGTGCCAGCTCACCACAAGACATGAACACTGAAGCTTTCTTT,CASSPQDMNTEAFF
NA,NA,TRBJ2-7,TRBV5-4,TGTGCCAGCAGCTTGGGGGGGGGCCAGGGGGCGCGGGAGCAGTACTTC,CASSLGGGQGAREQYF
NA,NA,TRBJ1-1,TRBV29-1,TGCAGCGTCGGATATCTTGGAGGGGCTGAAGCTTTCTTT,CSVGYLGGAEAFF
NA,NA,TRBJ1-1,TRBV5-1,TGCGCCAGCAGCAGTGGCTATACAACAGAGAACACTGAAGCTTTCTTT,CASSSGYTTENTEAFF
NA,NA,TRBJ2-5,TRBV28,TGTGCCAGCAGTGTATTTTCGGGCGACGGAGGCGAAGAGACCCAGTACTTC,CASSVFSGDGGEETQYF